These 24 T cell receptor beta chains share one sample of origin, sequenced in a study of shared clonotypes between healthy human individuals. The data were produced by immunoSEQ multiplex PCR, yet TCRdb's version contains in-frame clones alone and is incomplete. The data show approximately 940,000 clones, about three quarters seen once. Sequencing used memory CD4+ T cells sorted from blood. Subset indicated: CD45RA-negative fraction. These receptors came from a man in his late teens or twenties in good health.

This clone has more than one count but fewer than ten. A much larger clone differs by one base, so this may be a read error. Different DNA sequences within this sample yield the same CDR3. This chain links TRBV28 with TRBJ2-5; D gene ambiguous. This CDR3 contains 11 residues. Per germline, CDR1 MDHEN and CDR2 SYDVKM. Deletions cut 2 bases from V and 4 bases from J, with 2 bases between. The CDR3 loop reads CASSLGETQYF. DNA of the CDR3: TGTGCCAGCAGTTTAGGAGAGACCCAGTACTTC.

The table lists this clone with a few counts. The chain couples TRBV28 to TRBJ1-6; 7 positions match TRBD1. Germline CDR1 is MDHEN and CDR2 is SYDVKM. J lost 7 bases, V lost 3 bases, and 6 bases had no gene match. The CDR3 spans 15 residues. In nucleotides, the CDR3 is TGTGCCAGCAGTTTTGATGGGACAGCCAATTCACCCCTCCACTTT. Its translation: CASSFDGTANSPLHF.

The CDR3 DNA reads as TGCAGCGTGGGTGGACCGGGACTCTCGAGGGCGGAGACCCAGTACTTC. Encoded protein: CSVGGPGLSRAETQYF. V usage is TRBV29-1 and J usage is TRBJ2-5; the D gene is possibly TRBD2 (6 bases). CDR1 and CDR2 from the germline V gene are SQVTM and ANQGSEA. The CDR3 spans 16 residues. V lost 6 bases and J 5 bases, leaving 25 bases between the germline ends.

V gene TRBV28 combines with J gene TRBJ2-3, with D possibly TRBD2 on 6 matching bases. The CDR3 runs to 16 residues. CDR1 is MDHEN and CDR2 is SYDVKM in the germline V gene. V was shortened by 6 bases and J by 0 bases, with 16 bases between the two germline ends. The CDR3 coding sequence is TGTGCCAGCAGCTCTCCGGGACTGACAAGCACAGATACGCAGTATTTT. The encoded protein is CASSSPGLTSTDTQYF.

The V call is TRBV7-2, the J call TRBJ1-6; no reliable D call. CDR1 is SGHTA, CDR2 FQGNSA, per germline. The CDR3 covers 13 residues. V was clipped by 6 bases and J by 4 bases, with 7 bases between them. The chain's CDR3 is CASRADYNSPLHF. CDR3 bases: TGTGCCAGCAGGGCAGATTATAATTCACCCCTCCACTTT.

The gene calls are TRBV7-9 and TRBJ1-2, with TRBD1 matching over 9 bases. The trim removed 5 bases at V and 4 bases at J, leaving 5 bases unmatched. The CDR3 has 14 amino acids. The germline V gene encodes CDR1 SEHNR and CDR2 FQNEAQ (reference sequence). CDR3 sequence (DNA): TGTGCCAGCAGCGCACAGGGGGCGTCCTATGGCTACACCTTC. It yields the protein CASSAQGASYGYTF.

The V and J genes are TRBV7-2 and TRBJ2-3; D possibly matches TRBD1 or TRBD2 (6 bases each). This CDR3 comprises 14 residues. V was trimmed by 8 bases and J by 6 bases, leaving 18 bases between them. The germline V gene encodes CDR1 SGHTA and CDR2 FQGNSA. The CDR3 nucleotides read TGTGCCAGCTTCGGGGGCTTTATTAGGGATACGCAGTATTTT. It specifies CASFGGFIRDTQYF.

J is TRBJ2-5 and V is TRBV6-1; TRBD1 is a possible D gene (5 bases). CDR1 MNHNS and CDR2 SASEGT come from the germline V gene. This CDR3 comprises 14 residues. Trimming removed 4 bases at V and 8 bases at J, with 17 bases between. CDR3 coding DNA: TGTGCCAGCAGTGGTCTGACAGAACCTCGAACCCAGTACTTC. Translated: CASSGLTEPRTQYF.

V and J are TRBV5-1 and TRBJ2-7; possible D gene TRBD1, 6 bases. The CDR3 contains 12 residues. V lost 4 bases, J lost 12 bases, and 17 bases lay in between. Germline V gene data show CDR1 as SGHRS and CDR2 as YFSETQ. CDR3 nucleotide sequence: TGCGCCAGCAGCCAAACCGGAGGACAGAGGTACTTC. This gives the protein CASSQTGGQRYF.

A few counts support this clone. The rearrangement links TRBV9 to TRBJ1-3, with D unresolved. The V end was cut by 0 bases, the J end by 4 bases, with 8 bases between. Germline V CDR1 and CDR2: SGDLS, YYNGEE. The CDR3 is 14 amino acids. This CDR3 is CASSVGNTGNTIYF. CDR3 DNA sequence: TGTGCCAGCAGCGTAGGGAACACAGGAAACACCATATATTTT.

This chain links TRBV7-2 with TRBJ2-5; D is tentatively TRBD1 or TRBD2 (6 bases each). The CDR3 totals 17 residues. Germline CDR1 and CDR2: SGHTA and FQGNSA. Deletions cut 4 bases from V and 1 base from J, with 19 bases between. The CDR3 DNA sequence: TGTGCCAGCAGCTCACAATCGGGGGCTTACCCCCAAGAGACCCAGTACTTC. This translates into CASSSQSGAYPQETQYF.

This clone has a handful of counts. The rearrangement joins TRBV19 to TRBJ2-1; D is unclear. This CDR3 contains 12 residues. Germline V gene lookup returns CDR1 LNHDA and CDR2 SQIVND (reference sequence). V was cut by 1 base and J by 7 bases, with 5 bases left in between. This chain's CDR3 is CASSIVGNEQFF. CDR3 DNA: TGTGCCAGTAGTATAGTAGGGAATGAGCAGTTCTTC. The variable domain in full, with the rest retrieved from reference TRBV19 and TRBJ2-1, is DGGITQSPKYLFRKEGQNVTLSCEQNLNHDAMYWYRQDPGQGLRLIYYSQIVNDFQKGDIAEGYSVSREKKESFPLTVTSAQKNPTAFYLCASSIVGNEQFFGPGTRLTVL.

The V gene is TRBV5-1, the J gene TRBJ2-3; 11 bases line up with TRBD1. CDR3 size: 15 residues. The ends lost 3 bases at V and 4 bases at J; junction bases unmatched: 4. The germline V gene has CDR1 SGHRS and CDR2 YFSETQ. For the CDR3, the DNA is TGCGCCAGCAGCTCGGACAGGGGGCGACCAGATACGCAGTATTTT. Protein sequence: CASSSDRGRPDTQYF.

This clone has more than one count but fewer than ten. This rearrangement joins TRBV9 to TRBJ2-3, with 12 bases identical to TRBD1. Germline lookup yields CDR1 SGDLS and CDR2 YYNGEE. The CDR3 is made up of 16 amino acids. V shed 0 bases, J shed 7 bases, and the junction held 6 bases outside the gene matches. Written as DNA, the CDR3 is TGTGCCAGCAGCGTAGGACGGGACAGGGGGCATCATACGCAGTATTTT. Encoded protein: CASSVGRDRGHHTQYF.

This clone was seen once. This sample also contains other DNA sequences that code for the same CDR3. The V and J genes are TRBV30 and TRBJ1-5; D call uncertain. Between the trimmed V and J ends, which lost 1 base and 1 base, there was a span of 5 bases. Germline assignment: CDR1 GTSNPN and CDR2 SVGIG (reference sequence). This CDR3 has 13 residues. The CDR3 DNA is TGTGCCTGGAGTGGACCAAGCAATCAGCCCCAGCATTTT. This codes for CAWSGPSNQPQHF. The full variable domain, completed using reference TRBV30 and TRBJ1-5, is SQTIHQWPATLVQPVGSPLSLECTVEGTSNPNLYWYRQAAGRGLQLLFYSVGIGQISSEVPQNLSASRPQDRQFILSSKKLLLSDSGFYLCAWSGPSNQPQHFGDGTRLSIL.

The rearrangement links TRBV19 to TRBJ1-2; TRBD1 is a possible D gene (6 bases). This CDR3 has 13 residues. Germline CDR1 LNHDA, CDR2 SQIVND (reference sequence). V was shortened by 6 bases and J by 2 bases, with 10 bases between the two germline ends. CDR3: CASRGTGNYGYTF. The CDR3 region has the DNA TGTGCCAGTAGGGGCACAGGGAACTATGGCTACACCTTC.

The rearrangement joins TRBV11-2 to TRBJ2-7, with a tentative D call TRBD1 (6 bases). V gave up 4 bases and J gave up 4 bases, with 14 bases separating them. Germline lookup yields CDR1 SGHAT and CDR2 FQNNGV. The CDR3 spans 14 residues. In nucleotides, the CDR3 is TGTGCCAGCAGCTCCCTTGGGGGCTCGTACGAGCAGTACTTC. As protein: CASSSLGGSYEQYF.

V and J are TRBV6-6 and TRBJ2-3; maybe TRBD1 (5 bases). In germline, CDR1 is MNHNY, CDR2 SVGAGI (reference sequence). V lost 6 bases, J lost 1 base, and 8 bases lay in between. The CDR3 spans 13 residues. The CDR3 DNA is TGTGCCAGCAGCCAGACAGGCACAGATACGCAGTATTTT. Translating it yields CASSQTGTDTQYF.

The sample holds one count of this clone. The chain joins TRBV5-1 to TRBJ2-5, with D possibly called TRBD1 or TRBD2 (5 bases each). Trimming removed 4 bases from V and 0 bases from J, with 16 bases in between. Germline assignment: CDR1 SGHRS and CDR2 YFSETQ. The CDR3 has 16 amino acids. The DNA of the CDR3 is TGCGCCAGCAGCCAGGGACGGACGGCGTACCAAGAGACCCAGTACTTC. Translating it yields CASSQGRTAYQETQYF.

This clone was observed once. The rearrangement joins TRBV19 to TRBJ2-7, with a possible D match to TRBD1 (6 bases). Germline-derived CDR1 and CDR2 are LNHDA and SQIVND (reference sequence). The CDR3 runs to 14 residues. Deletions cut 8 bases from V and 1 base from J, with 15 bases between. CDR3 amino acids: CASCRGGQSYEQYF. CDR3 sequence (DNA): TGTGCCAGTTGCCGCGGTGGACAGTCCTACGAGCAGTACTTC.

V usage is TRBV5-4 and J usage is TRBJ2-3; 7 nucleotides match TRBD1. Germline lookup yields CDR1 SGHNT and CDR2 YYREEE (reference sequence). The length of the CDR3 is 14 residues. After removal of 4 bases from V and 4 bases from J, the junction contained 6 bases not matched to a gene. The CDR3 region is CASSRQGDADTQYF. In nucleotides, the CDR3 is TGTGCCAGCAGCCGCCAGGGGGATGCAGATACGCAGTATTTT.

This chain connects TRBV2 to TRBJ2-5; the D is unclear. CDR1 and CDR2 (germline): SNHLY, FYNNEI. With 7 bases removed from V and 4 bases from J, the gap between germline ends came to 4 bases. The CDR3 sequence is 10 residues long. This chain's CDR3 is CASKGETQYF. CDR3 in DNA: TGTGCCAGCAAGGGAGAGACCCAGTACTTC.

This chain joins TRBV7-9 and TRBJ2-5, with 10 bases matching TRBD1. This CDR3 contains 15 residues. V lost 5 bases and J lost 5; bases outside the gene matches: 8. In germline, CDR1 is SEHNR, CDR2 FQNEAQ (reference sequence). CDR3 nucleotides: TGTGCCAGCAGCCCTGGGACAGGGGAGGTGGAGACCCAGTACTTC. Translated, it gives CASSPGTGEVETQYF.

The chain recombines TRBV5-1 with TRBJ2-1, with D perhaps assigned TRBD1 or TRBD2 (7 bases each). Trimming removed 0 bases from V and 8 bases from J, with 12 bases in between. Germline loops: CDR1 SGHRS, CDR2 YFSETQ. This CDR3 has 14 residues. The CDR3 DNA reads TGCGCCAGCAGCTTGGGACAGGGAGGGGATGAGCAGTTCTTC. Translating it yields CASSLGQGGDEQFF.